This TCR beta chain was obtained from a study of T cell responses to AZD1222 COVID-19 vaccine. Study-wide background: Doses given second, at about 4 or about 12 weeks, were pooled.

Assay used: immunoSEQ multiplex PCR; TCRdb lists only in-frame clones, some missing. The repertoire holds about 140,000 clones, more than 80% seen once, with about 3% in the top ten. Germline assignment: CDR1 LNHNV and CDR2 YYDKDF (reference sequence). The CDR3 covers 16 residues. The junction had 4 bases not matched to a gene; V was cut back by 1 base and J by 5 bases. This receptor was identified in an adult in good health. Sequenced material: peripheral blood, taken on day 0 of AZD1222 vaccination. The chain is built from TRBV15 and TRBJ2-1; 11 nucleotides align to TRBD2. The CDR3 sequence: CATSRGLGLADNEQFF. The DNA for the CDR3 is TGTGCCACCAGCAGAGGTTTGGGACTAGCGGACAATGAGCAGTTCTTC. Combining the CDR3 with reference TRBV15 and TRBJ2-1 gives the whole variable domain DAMVIQNPRYQVTQFGKPVTLSCSQTLNHNVMYWYQQKSSQAPKLLFHYYDKDFNNEADTPDNFQSRRPNTSFCFLDIRSPGLGDTAMYLCATSRGLGLADNEQFFGPGTRLTVL.